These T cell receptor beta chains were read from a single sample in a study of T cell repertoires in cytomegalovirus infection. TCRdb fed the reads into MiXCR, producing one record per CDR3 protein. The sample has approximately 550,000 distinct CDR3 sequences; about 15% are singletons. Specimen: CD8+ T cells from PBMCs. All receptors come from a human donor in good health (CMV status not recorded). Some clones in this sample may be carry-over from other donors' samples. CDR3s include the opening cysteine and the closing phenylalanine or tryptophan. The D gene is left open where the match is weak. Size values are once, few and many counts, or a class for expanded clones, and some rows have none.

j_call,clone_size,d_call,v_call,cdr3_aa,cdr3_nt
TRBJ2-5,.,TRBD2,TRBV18,CASSPGEAGGMDQYF,TGTGCCAGCTCCCCCGGGGAGGCCGGGGGGATGGACCAGTACTTC
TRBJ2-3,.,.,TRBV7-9,CASSPKGTDTQYF,TGTGCCAGCAGCCCAAAGGGTACAGATACGCAGTATTTT
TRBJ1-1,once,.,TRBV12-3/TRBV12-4,CASSLVGRDEAFF,TGTGCCAGCAGTTTAGTGGGCAGGGATGAAGCTTTCTTT
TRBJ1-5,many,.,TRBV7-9,CASSEGQGNQPQHF,TGTGCCAGCAGCGAAGGTCAGGGGAATCAGCCCCAGCATTTT
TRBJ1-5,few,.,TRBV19,CASSLQGNTQHF,TGTGCCAGTAGTCTACAGGGAAATACCCAGCATTTT
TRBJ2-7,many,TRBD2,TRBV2,CASVKERGSYEQYF,TGTGCCAGCGTGAAGGAGCGGGGGAGTTACGAGCAGTACTTC
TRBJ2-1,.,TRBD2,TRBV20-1,CSARDSGRRVNEQFF,TGCAGTGCCAGAGATAGCGGGAGGAGGGTCAATGAGCAGTTCTTC
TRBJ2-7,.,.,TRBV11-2,CASSLVLAEPESYETYF,TGTGCCAGCAGCTTAGTTCTGGCGGAGCCCGAATCCTACGAGACGTACTTC
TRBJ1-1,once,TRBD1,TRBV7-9,CASSLLPFTGGGTEAFF,TGTGCCAGCAGCTTACTCCCCTTTACAGGGGGCGGAACTGAAGCTTTCTTT
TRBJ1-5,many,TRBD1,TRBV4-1,CASSQPGQGLYQPQHF,TGCGCCAGCAGCCAACCGGGACAGGGGCTCTATCAGCCCCAGCATTTT
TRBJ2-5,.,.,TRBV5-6,CASSLIRPIIQETQYF,TGTGCCAGCAGCCTGATCCGGCCTATCATCCAAGAGACCCAGTACTTC
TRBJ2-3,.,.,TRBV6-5,CASSPDADTQYF,TGTGCCAGCAGCCCGGACGCAGATACGCAGTATTTT
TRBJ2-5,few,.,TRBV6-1,CASSERRGIETQYF,TGTGCCAGCAGTGAAAGAAGAGGGATCGAGACCCAGTACTTC
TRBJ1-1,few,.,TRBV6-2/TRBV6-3,CASSYEGDTEAFF,TGTGCCAGCAGTTACGAAGGGGACACTGAAGCTTTCTTT
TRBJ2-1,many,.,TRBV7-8,CASVRGGPGNEQFF,TGTGCCAGCGTTAGGGGGGGGCCCGGCAATGAGCAGTTCTTC
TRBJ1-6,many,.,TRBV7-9,CASSSGTAYNSPLHF,TGTGCCAGCAGCTCTGGGACGGCTTATAATTCACCCCTCCACTTT
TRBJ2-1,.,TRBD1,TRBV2,CAIDREGEVKQFF,TGTGCCATCGACAGGGAAGGGGAAGTAAAGCAGTTCTTC
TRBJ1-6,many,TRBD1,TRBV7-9,CASSSSGTGNSPLHF,TGTGCCAGCAGCTCCTCCGGGACAGGGAATTCACCCCTCCACTTT
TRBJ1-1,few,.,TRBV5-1,CASQGRVNTEAFF,TGCGCCAGCCAGGGCAGGGTTAACACTGAAGCTTTCTTT
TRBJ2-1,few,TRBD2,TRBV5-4,CASSEGLAVYNEQFF,TGTGCCAGCAGCGAGGGACTAGCGGTCTACAATGAGCAGTTCTTC
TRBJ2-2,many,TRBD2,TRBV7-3,CASSPLAGEDTGELFF,TGTGCCAGCAGCCCGCTAGCGGGAGAGGACACCGGGGAGCTGTTTTTT
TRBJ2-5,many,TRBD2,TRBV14,CASSLRTSIETQYF,TGTGCCAGCAGCCTCCGGACTAGCATAGAGACCCAGTACTTC
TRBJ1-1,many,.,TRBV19,CASSIGGDYPTLNTEAFF,TGTGCCAGTAGTATCGGTGGGGACTACCCTACTTTGAACACTGAAGCTTTCTTT
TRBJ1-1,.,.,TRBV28,CASSPRTYMNTEAFF,TGTGCCAGCAGTCCCCGGACATACATGAACACTGAAGCTTTCTTT
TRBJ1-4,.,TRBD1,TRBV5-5,CASSVGTGNNEKLFF,TGTGCCAGCAGCGTTGGGACAGGGAATAATGAAAAACTGTTTTTT
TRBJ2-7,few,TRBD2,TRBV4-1,CASSQASGDTYEQYF,TGCGCCAGCAGCCAAGCTAGCGGCGATACCTACGAGCAGTACTTC
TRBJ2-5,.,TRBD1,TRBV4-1,CASSRWTGGQETQYF,TGCGCCAGCAGCCGTTGGACAGGGGGGCAAGAGACCCAGTACTTC
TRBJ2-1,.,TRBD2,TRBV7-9,CASSFGAGGFYEQFF,TGTGCCAGCAGCTTCGGAGCGGGGGGTTTCTATGAGCAGTTCTTC
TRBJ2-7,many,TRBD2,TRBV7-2,CASSSRTSGSSYEQYF,TGTGCCAGCAGCTCTCGGACTAGCGGCAGCTCCTACGAGCAGTACTTC
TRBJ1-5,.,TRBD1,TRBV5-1,CASSSSEQGAGNQPQHF,TGCGCCAGCAGCTCGTCGGAACAGGGGGCGGGCAATCAGCCCCAGCATTTT
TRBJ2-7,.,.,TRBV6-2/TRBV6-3,CASSYPSGYEQYF,TGTGCCAGCAGTTACCCCAGTGGCTACGAGCAGTACTTC
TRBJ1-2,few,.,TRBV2,CATGEGQVYGYTF,TGTGCCACCGGGGAGGGGCAGGTGTATGGCTACACCTTC
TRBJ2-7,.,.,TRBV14,CASSQDMGDDYEQYF,TGTGCCAGCAGCCAAGATATGGGGGATGACTACGAGCAGTACTTC
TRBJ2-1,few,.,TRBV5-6,CASSLAVAGYYNEQFF,TGTGCCAGCAGCTTGGCCGTTGCAGGGTACTACAATGAGCAGTTCTTC
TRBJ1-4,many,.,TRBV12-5,CASGLGAREKLFF,TGTGCTAGTGGTTTGGGGGCGAGGGAAAAACTGTTTTTT
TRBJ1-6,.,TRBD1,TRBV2,CASIITGTGDNSPLHF,TGTGCCAGCATCATTACCGGGACAGGTGATAATTCACCCCTCCACTTT
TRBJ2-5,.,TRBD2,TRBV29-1,CSVEISGGPLLTPYF,TGCAGCGTTGAAATTTCGGGAGGGCCTTTGTTGACCCCGTACTTC
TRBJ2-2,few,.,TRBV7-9,CASSLFGGSTGELFF,TGTGCCAGCAGCTTATTTGGGGGGAGCACCGGGGAGCTGTTTTTT